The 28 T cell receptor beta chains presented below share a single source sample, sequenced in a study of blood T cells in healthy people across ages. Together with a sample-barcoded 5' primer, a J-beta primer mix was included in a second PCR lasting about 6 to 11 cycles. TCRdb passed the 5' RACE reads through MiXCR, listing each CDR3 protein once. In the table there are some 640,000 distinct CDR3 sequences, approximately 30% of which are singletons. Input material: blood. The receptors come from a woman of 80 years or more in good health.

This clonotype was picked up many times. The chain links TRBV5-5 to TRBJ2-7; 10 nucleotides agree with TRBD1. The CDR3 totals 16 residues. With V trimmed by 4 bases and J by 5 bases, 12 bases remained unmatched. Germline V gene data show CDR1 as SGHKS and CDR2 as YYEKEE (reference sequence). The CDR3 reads CASSALSGQGYHEQYF. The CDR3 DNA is TGTGCCAGCAGCGCACTATCGGGACAGGGGTACCACGAGCAGTACTTC.

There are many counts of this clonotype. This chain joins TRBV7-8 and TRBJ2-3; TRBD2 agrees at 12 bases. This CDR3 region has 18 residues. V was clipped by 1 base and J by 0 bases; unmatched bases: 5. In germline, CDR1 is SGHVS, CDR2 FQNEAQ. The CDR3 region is CASSLVLAGGTSTDTQYF. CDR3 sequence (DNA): TGTGCCAGCAGCTTAGTACTAGCGGGGGGTACTAGCACAGATACGCAGTATTTT.

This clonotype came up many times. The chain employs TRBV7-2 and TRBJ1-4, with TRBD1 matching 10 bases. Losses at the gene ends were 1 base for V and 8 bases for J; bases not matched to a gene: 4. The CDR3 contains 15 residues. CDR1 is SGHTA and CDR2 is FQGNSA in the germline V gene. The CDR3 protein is CASSLVGQGMEKLFF. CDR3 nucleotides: TGTGCCAGCAGCTTAGTGGGACAGGGGATGGAAAAACTGTTTTTT. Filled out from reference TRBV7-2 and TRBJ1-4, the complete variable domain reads GAGVSQSPSNKVTEKGKDVELRCDPISGHTALYWYRQSLGQGLEFLIYFQGNSAPDKSGLPSDRFSAERTGGSVSTLTIQRTQQEDSAVYLCASSLVGQGMEKLFFGSGTQLSVL.

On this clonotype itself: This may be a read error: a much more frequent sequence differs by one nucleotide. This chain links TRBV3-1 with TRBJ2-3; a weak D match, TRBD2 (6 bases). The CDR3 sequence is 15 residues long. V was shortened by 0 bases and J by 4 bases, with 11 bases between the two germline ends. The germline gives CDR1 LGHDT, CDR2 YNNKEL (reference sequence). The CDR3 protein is CASSQERRVADTQYF. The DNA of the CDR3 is TGTGCCAGCAGCCAAGAGCGGAGGGTTGCAGATACGCAGTATTTT.

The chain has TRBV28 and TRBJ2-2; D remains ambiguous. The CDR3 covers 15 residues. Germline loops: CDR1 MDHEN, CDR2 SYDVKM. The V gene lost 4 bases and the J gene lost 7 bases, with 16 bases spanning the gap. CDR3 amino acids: CASSSDVVVLGELFF. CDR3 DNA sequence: TGTGCCAGCAGTTCCGATGTGGTCGTCCTCGGGGAGCTGTTTTTT.

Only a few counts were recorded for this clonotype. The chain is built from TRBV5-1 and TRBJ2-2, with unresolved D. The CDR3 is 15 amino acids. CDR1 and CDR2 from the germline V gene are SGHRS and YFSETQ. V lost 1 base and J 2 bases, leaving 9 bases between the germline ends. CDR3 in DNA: TGCGCCAGCAGCTTGAGTCCTACTAACACCGGGGAGCTGTTTTTT. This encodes CASSLSPTNTGELFF.

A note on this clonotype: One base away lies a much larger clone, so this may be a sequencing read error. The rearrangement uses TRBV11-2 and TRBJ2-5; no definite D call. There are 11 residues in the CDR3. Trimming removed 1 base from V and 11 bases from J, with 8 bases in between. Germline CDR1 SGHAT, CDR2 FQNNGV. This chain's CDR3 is CASSLATEQYF. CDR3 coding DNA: TGTGCCAGCAGCTTAGCCACTGAGCAGTACTTC. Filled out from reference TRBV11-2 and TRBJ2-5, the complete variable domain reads EAGVAQSPRYKIIEKRQSVAFWCNPISGHATLYWYQQILGQGPKLLIQFQNNGVVDDSQLPKDRFSAERLKGVDSTLKIQPAKLEDSAVYLCASSLATEQYFGPGTRLLVL.

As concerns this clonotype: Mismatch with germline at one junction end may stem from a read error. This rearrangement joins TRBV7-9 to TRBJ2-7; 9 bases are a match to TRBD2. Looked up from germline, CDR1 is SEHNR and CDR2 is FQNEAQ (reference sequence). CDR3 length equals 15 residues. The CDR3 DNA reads TGTACCAGCAGCTTAGGGCTAGCGGGGACCTACGAGCAGTACTTC. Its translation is CTSSLGLAGTYEQYF. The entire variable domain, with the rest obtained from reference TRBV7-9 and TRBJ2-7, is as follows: DTGVSQNPRHKITKRGQNVTFRCDPISEHNRLYWYRQTLGQGPEFLTYFQNEAQLEKSRLLSDRFSAERPKGSFSTLEIQRTEQGDSAMYLCTSSLGLAGTYEQYFGPGTRLTVT.

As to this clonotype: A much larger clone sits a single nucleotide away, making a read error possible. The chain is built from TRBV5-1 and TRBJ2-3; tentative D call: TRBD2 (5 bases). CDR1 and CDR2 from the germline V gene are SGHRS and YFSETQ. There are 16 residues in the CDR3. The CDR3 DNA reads TGCGCCCGCAGCTTTCAATCGGGAACTAGCACAGATACGCAGTATTTT. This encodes CARSFQSGTSTDTQYF.

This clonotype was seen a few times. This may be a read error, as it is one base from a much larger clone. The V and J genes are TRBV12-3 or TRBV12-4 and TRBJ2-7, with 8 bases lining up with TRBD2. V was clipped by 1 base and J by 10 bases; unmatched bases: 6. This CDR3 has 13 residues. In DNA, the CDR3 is TGTGCCAGCAGTTTAGGGGGACTAGTAATCCAGTACTTC. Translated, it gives CASSLGGLVIQYF.

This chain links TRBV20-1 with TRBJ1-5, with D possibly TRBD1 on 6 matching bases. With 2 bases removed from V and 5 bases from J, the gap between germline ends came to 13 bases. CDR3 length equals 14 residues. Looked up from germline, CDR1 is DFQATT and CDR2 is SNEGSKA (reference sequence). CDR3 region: CSARPSGEYQPQHF. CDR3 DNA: TGCAGTGCTAGACCCTCAGGGGAGTATCAGCCCCAGCATTTT.

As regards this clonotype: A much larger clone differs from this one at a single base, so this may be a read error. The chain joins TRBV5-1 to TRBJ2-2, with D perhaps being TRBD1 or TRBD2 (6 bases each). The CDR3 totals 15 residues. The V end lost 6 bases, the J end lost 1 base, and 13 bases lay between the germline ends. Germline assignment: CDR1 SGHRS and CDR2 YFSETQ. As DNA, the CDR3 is TGCGCCAGCAACGTAGGGGGGAAGAACACCGGGGAGCTGTTTTTT. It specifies CASNVGGKNTGELFF.

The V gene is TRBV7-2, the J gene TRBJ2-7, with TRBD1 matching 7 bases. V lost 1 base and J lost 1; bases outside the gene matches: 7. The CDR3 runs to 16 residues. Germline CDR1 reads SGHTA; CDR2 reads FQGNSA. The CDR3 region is CASSLDDRATSYEQYF. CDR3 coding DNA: TGTGCCAGCAGCTTAGACGACAGGGCTACATCCTACGAGCAGTACTTC.

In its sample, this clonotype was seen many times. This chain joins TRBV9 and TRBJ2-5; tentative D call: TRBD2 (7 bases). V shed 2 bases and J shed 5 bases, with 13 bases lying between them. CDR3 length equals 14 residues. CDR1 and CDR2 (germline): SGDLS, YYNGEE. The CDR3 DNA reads TGTGCCAGCAGCGTTCGGGGGGCCGGGGAGACCCAGTACTTC. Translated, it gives CASSVRGAGETQYF.

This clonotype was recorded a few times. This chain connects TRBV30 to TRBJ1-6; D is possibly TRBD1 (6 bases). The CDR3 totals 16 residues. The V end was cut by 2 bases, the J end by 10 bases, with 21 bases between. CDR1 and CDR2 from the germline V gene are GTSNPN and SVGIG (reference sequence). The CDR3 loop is CAWSRRTASIESPLHF. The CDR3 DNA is TGTGCCTGGAGTAGGAGGACAGCCTCGATAGAATCACCCCTCCACTTT.

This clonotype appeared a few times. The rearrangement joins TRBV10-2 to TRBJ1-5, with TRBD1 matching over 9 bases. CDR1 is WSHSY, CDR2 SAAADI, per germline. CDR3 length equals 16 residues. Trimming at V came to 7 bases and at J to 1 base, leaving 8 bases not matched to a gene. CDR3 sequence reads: CASNDRGWPSNQPQHF. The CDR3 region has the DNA TGCGCCAGCAACGACAGGGGGTGGCCAAGCAATCAGCCCCAGCATTTT.

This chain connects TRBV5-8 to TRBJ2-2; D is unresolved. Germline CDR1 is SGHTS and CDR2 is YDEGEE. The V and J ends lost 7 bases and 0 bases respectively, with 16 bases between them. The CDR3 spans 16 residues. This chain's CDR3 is CASLIQPAANTGELFF. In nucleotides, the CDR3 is TGTGCCAGCCTAATTCAGCCAGCAGCGAACACCGGGGAGCTGTTTTTT.

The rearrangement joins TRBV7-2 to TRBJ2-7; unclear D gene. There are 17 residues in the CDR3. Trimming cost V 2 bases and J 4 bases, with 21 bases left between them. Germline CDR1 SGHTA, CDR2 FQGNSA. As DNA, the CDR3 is TGTGCCAGCAGCTTAAAAACCGGGCCAGCGCAGACGTACGAGCAGTACTTC. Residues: CASSLKTGPAQTYEQYF.

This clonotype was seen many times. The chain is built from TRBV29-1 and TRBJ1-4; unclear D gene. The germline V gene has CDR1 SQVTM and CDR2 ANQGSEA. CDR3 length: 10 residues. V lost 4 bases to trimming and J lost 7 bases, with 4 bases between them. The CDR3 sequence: CSVGGEKLFF. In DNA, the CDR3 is TGCAGCGTTGGGGGTGAAAAACTGTTTTTT.

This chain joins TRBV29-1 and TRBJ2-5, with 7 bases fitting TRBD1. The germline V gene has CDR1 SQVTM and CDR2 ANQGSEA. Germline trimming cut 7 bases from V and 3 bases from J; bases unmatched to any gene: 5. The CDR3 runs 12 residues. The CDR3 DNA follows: TGCAGCGCGACAGGGCCCAAAGAGACCCAGTACTTC. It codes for CSATGPKETQYF.

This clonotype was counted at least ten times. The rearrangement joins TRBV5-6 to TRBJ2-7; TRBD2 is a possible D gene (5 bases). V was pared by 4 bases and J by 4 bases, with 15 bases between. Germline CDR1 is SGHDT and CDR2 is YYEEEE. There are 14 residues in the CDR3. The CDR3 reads CASSTRTARYEQYF. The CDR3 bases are TGTGCCAGCAGCACTCGGACTGCAAGGTACGAGCAGTACTTC.

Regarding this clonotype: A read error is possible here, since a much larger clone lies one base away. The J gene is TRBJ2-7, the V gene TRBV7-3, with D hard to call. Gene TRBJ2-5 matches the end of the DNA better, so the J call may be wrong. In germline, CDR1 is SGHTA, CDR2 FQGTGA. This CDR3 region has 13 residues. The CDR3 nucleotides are TGTGCCGGCAGCTCCTCGGTCACACAGACCCAGTACTTC. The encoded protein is CAGSSSVTQTQYF.

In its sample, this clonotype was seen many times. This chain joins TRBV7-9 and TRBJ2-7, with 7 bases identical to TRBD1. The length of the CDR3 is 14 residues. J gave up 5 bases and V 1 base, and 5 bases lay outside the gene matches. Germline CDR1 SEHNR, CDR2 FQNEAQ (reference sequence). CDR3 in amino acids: CASSLVTGRHEQYF. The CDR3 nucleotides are TGTGCCAGCAGCTTAGTGACAGGGCGACACGAGCAGTACTTC.

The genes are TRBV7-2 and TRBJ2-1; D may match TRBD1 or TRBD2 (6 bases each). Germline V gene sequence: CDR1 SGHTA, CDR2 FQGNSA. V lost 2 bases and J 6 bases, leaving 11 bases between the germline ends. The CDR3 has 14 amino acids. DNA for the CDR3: TGTGCCAGCAGCTTAAGGGGGGCTAGCAATGAGCAGTTCTTC. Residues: CASSLRGASNEQFF.

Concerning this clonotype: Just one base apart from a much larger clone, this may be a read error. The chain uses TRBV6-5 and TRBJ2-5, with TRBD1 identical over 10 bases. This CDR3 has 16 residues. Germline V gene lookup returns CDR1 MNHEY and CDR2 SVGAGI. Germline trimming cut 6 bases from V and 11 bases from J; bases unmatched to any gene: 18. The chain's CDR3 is CASRLATGGLGNEQYF. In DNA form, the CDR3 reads TGTGCCAGCAGACTAGCGACAGGGGGCCTTGGAAATGAGCAGTACTTC.

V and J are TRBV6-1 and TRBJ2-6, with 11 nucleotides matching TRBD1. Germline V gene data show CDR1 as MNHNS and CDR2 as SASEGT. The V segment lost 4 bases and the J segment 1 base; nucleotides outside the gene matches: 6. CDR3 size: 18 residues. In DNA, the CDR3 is TGTGCCAGCAGTGTCGGGACAGGGGGGACTTCTGGGGCCAACGTCCTGACTTTC. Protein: CASSVGTGGTSGANVLTF.

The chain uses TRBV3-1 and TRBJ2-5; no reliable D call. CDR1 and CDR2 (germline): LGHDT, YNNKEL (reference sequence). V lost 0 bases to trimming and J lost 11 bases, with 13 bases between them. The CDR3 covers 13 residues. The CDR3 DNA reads TGTGCCAGCAGCCAAGACGTACGTGGAGAGCAGTACTTC. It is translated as CASSQDVRGEQYF.

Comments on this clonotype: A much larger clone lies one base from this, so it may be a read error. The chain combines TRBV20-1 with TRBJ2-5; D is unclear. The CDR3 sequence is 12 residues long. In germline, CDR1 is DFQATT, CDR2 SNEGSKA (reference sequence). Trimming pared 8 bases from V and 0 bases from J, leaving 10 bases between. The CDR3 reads CSTIEYQETQYF. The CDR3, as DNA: TGCAGTACTATAGAGTACCAAGAGACCCAGTACTTC.